This T cell receptor beta chain came from a study of cytomegalovirus exposure and HLA in healthy donors. This clone came up once. One end of the junction fails to match germline, which may point to a read error. Both 60 Vbeta primers and 13 Jbeta primers went into the PCR. The data were produced by immunoSEQ multiplex PCR, yet TCRdb's version contains in-frame clones alone and is incomplete. The data contain about 200,000 clones, over 75% of them seen just once; the ten biggest clones take up under 3%. CDR3 length equals 14 residues. Germline CDR1 reads MNHNS; CDR2 reads SASEGT. The gene calls are TRBV6-1 and TRBJ2-7; tentative D call: TRBD2 (7 bases). Sequencing was done on a sample of PBMCs. This clonotype originated in a woman aged 30 to 39 in good health and CMV-seronegative. The CDR3 coding sequence is TGTGCCAGCAGTGCACAGGGAGGGTCCTACGGGCAGTACTTC. Its translation: CASSAQGGSYGQYF.